Listed below are T cell receptor beta chains from one sample, sequenced in a study of identical twins. TCRdb called the 5' RACE reads again in MiXCR, with one record for every CDR3 protein. Of around 250,000 distinct CDR3 sequences listed, 5.5% to 8% were seen once; the top ten hold under 4%. This sample was also put to use in a study of yellow fever vaccine responses in identical twins.

The sequenced sample consisted of memory (CD45RO+) T cells sorted from blood. These TCRs come from a woman aged 18-29 years in good health. Each CDR3 is given with its conserved first and last residue. D genes are given only for firm matches. Clone size is shown for a subset of rows, as once, few, many or a class of expanded clone.

abundance	j_gene	d_gene	v_gene	CDR3aa	CDR3nt
many	TRBJ2-1	NA	TRBV15	CATSREGRNEQFF	TGTGCCACCAGCAGAGAGGGGCGCAACGAGCAGTTCTTC
many	TRBJ1-4	TRBD1	TRBV24-1	CATSDAGTENEKLFF	TGTGCCACCAGTGATGCCGGGACAGAAAATGAAAAACTGTTTTTT
few	TRBJ2-1	NA	TRBV7-2	CASSPAGDFSPDEQFF	TGTGCCAGCAGCCCGGCGGGTGACTTCTCCCCAGATGAGCAGTTCTTC
few	TRBJ2-1	TRBD2	TRBV28	CASKGLAEYNEQFF	TGTGCCAGCAAGGGACTAGCGGAATACAATGAGCAGTTCTTC
many	TRBJ2-5	NA	TRBV5-1	CASSPGTSQYF	TGCGCCAGCAGCCCCGGGACAAGTCAGTACTTC
few	TRBJ2-5	TRBD2	TRBV18	CASSPRTSGQETQYF	TGTGCCAGCTCACCGAGGACTAGCGGGCAAGAGACCCAGTACTTC
NA	TRBJ1-2	NA	TRBV10-3	CAISVGRGYTF	TGTGCCATCAGTGTGGGTCGGGGCTACACCTTC
NA	TRBJ2-5	NA	TRBV3-1	CASSQVSQETQYF	TGTGCCAGCAGCCAAGTCTCTCAAGAGACCCAGTACTTC
many	TRBJ2-2	NA	TRBV5-1	CASSLGNTGELFF	TGCGCCAGCAGCTTGGGCAACACCGGGGAGCTGTTTTTT
NA	TRBJ2-2	TRBD2	TRBV24-1	CATSDSGRETGELFF	TGTGCCACCAGTGACAGCGGGAGGGAAACCGGGGAGCTGTTTTTT
many	TRBJ1-2	NA	TRBV5-1	CASSLGQGAYGYTF	TGCGCCAGCAGCTTGGGGCAGGGTGCCTATGGCTACACCTTC
NA	TRBJ2-7	NA	TRBV7-8	CASSLAFSGDSSYEQYF	TGTGCCAGCAGCTTAGCGTTCTCGGGAGACAGTTCCTACGAGCAGTACTTC
NA	TRBJ1-3	TRBD1	TRBV6-1	CASGQVSGNTIYF	TGTGCCAGCGGACAGGTCTCTGGAAACACCATATATTTT
few	TRBJ2-6	NA	TRBV10-2	CASSVWGRESSGANVLTF	TGCGCCAGCAGTGTCTGGGGACGGGAGAGCTCTGGGGCCAACGTCCTGACTTTC
few	TRBJ2-3	NA	TRBV5-1	CASRGRGRPGDTQYF	TGCGCCAGCAGGGGTAGGGGCCGACCCGGGGATACGCAGTATTTT
many	TRBJ2-2	NA	TRBV20-1	CSIYSGTGELFF	TGCAGCATCTACAGCGGTACCGGGGAGCTGTTTTTT
many	TRBJ1-1	TRBD1	TRBV6-1	CASSGQGRGTEAFF	TGTGCCAGCAGTGGACAGGGTCGTGGCACTGAAGCTTTCTTT
NA	TRBJ1-2	TRBD1	TRBV7-6	CASSCGTGGYGYTF	TGTGCCAGCAGCTGCGGGACAGGGGGTTATGGCTACACCTTC
once	TRBJ2-3	NA	TRBV12-3/TRBV12-4	CTSSWRGDYSDTQYF	TGTACCAGCAGTTGGAGGGGGGACTACTCAGATACGCAGTATTTT
NA	TRBJ2-3	TRBD2	TRBV28	CASGPGLAGGPGTDTQYF	TGTGCCAGCGGGCCGGGACTAGCGGGAGGGCCTGGCACAGATACGCAGTATTTT
many	TRBJ2-2	NA	TRBV5-1	CASSLGTAGTNTGELFF	TGCGCCAGCAGCCTGGGGACAGCGGGGACGAACACCGGGGAGCTGTTTTTT
few	TRBJ1-5	NA	TRBV12-3/TRBV12-4	CASSSNAQPQHF	TGTGCCAGCAGTTCGAACGCTCAGCCCCAGCATTTT
many	TRBJ1-4	TRBD1	TRBV10-3	CAIRDGTDNEKLFF	TGTGCCATCAGGGACGGGACAGATAATGAAAAACTGTTTTTT
many	TRBJ2-1	NA	TRBV5-1	CASSPSSIIALGRDEQFF	TGCGCCAGCAGCCCATCTTCGATAATAGCCCTCGGGCGCGATGAGCAGTTCTTC